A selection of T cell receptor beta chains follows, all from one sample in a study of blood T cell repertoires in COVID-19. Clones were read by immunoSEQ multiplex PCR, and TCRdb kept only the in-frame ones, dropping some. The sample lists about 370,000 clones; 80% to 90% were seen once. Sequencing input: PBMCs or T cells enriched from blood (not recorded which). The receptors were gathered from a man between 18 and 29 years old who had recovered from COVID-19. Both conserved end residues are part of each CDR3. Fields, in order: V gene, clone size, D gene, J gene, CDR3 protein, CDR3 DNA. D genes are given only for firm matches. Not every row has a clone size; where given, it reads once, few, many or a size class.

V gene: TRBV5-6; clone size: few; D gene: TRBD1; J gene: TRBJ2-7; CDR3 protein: CASSPTGGSYEQYF; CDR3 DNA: TGTGCCAGCAGTCCGACAGGGGGCTCCTACGAGCAGTACTTC
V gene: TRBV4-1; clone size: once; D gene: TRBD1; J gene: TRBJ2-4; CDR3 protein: CASSQEDRGGLNIQYF; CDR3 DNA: TGCGCCAGCAGCCAAGAGGACAGGGGGGGATTGAACATTCAGTACTTC
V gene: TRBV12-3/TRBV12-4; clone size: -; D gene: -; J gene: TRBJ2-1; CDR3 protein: CASSLDRQFF; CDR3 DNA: TGTGCCAGCAGTCTGGACAGACAGTTCTTC
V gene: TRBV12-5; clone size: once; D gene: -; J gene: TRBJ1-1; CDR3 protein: CASLREVNTEAFF; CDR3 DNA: TGTGCTAGTTTAAGAGAGGTGAACACTGAAGCTTTCTTT
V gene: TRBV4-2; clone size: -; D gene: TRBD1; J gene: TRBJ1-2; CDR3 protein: CASSQDTGDFYGYTF; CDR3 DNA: TGTGCCAGCAGCCAAGATACAGGGGACTTCTATGGCTACACCTTC
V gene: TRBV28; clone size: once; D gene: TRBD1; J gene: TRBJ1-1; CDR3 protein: CASRTTGVEAFF; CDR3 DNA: TGTGCCAGCAGGACAACAGGGGTAGAAGCTTTCTTT
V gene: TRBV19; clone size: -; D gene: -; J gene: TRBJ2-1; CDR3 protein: CASSSQGEDEQFF; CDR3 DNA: TGTGCCAGTAGTTCCCAGGGTGAAGATGAGCAGTTCTTC
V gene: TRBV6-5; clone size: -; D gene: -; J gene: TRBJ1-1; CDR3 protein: CASSPQGLVTEAFF; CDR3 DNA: TGTGCCAGCAGTCCACAGGGATTAGTCACTGAAGCTTTCTTT
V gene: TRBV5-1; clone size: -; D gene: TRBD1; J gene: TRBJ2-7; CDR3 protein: CASSLESGGFYEQYF; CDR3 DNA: TGCGCCAGCAGCTTGGAATCAGGGGGCTTTTACGAGCAGTACTTC
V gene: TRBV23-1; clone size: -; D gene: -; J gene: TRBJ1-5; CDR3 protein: CASSQSLWQGSNQPQHF; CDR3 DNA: TGCGCCAGCAGTCAATCGCTCTGGCAGGGTAGCAATCAGCCCCAGCATTTT